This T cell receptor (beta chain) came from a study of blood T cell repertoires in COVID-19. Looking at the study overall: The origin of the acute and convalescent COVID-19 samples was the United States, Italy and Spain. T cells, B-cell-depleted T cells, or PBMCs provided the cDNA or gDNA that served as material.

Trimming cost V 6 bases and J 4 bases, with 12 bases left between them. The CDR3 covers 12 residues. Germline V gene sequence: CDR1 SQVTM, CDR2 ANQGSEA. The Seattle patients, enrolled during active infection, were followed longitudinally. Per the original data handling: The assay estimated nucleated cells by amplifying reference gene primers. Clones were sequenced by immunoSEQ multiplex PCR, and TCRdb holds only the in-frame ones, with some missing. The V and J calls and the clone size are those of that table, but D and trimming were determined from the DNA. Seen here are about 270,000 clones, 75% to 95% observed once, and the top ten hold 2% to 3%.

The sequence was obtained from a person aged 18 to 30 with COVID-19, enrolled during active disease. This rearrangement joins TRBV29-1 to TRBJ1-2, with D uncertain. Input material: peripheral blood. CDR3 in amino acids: CSVPEPSYGYTF. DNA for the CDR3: TGCAGCGTGCCTGAACCGAGCTATGGCTACACCTTC.